This T cell receptor (beta chain) comes out of a study of cytomegalovirus exposure and HLA in healthy donors (dated by TCRdb to 2016 to 2017). About the study as a whole: An earlier analysis of approximately 640 of the donors reported about 250 Gb of sequence data and 100 million to 130 million unique TCR beta sequences from about 200 million T cells. Around 320 gigabases of sequencing data and 70 million to 85 million unique TCR sequences were included in an early release covering 550 to 650 HLA-typed donors. Among the roughly 390 genotyped donors, more than 70% belonged to the genetic ancestry cluster associated with self-reported Caucasian donors. The study aimed to test whether signatures of past pathogen exposure could be identified by cataloging public T cell receptors. The study used immunosequencing to profile the T cell repertoires of 666 subjects and linked those repertoires to cytomegalovirus serostatus. Besides the first cohort of roughly 640 subjects, a separate validation cohort made up of 90 to 150 different subjects was used. To predict cytomegalovirus infection status, the study combined high-throughput TCR immunosequencing, statistical association of individual TCRs with disease status, and machine learning. To study patterns of TCR occurrence, a later analysis re-analyzed previously published TCR beta repertoires from more than 550 donors and added high-resolution HLA genotyping. Rather than drawing on any new phenotypic data, the later analysis identified candidate immune exposures from TCR beta sequences and the way those sequences occurred across donors. An earlier analysis of approximately 640 of the donors applied high-throughput TCR beta sequencing to assess whether each TCR beta V gene segment acted as functional or pseudogenic. Donor age, sex, ethnicity and CMV serostatus were compiled together with the repertoire data. A later genetic analysis used genome-wide SNP genotypes for 398 of the 666 donors, treating that subset as a discovery cohort. Every repertoire in the discovery cohort had been generated on one and the same sequencing platform. HLA typing covered class I and class II loci at four-digit resolution. Typing coverage varied by locus: roughly 620-640 donors for A, B, C, DRB1 and DQB1; about 520 for DQA1; around 610 for DPA1; 450 to 480 for DPB1. Several DR-DQ haplotypes were handled as single units for association and clustering because linkage in the cohort was strong. Among over 350 genotyped donors of the cohort, an average of approximately 230,000 unique TCR beta nucleotide sequences were sequenced per donor, roughly a sixth of them non-productive. General findings and caveats noted by the study authors: In vitro tests confirmed that a few of the cytomegalovirus-associated TCR beta chains recognize cytomegalovirus antigens. A further reported finding was that TCR beta sequences accurately predicted the HLA-A and HLA-B alleles for most subjects in the first cohort. Some IMGT-functional V segments, including TRBV6-2 and TRBV6-3, could not be told apart with the 87-base-pair reads, so those segments were excluded. In a later analysis, 15,000 to 20,000 TCR beta sequences were associated with specific HLA alleles at a false discovery rate of 0.05. A later analysis reported that several top co-occurrence clusters appeared linked to parvovirus B19, influenza, CMV and Epstein-Barr virus. Because some donors lacked HLA typing at each locus, the association tests relied only on the typed subset. V-gene and J-gene trimming of TCR beta chains was associated with a missense DCLRE1C variant in a later genetic analysis, and the association was replicated in an independent cohort. In a later genetic analysis, fewer N-insertions in productive TCRs were reported among donors in an Asian-associated ancestry cluster than the roughly 700-donor mean. According to a later analysis, TCR association rates differed among HLA loci, with DRB1 alleles showing the most associated TCRs and HLA-C alleles showing the fewest. Most CMV-associated TCR beta chains appeared to be HLA-restricted in a later analysis, and the HLA associations seemed to be driven largely by CMV exposure. Immune exposure information for the cohort was limited to CMV serostatus. In the study, 150 to 200 TCR beta chains were listed as associated with cytomegalovirus. In a later analysis, HLA-associated TCR beta chains showed more clonal expansion and lower generation probabilities than non-associated chains that were equally common. The classifier was reported to diagnose cytomegalovirus status with high specificity and sensitivity in both the original and validation cohorts. Broadly in line with IMGT annotations, most TCR beta V segments showed up in productive rearrangements about 90% or about 30% of the time in an earlier analysis of around 600 of the donors. Presence/absence analyses assumed roughly uniform sequencing depth across donors, an assumption that may not hold. This cohort had only TCR beta chains sequenced, and the lack of alpha or paired-chain data limited which features could be detected. Because counts were too low, some 17 rarely observed V segments, including chromosome 9 orphons, were excluded from the earlier analysis of some 590 of the donors. Linkage disequilibrium might explain the correlated functional status among segregating V segments, but an unknown experimental factor could not be excluded. It was suggested by the authors that the approach could potentially be generalized to other disease states and immunological phenotypes. A group of highly shared sequence variants was considered likely to be a technical artifact of the sequencing pipeline. Across donors, most TCR sequences were observed very rarely, whereas some public TCRs were present in many individuals. Assigning TCR associations to individual alleles was difficult when HLA alleles, especially DR and DQ, strongly co-occurred.

Library construction relied on the immunoSEQ multiplex PCR assay. For the multiplex PCR, a mixture combining 60 forward primers for TCR Vbeta segments and 13 reverse primers for TCR Jbeta segments was used. The CDR3 region of rearranged TCR beta genes was amplified from genomic DNA by a multiplex PCR assay. On the Illumina HiSeq System, the amplified TCR beta libraries were sequenced as 87-base-pair reads. In the source study's methods: Across the roughly 640 repertoires, a later analysis counted some 81 million unique TCR beta chains, 9.5 million to 13 million of which were shared by at least two donors. To remove PCR and sequencing errors, raw reads were error-corrected and collapsed into unique sequences using a nearest-neighbor algorithm that merged closely related sequences. To assign V, D and J gene segments, CDR3 sequences were aligned to IMGT reference sequences. For a sequence to be retained, at least a six-nucleotide match to both a V gene segment and a J gene segment was required. A rearrangement was called productive if the CDR3 had no stop codons and remained in frame with V and J, and every other rearrangement was called non-productive. CDR3 was defined by IMGT convention, running from the second conserved V-encoded cysteine to the conserved J-encoded phenylalanine. The earlier analysis of 500 to 750 of the donors excluded any sequence lacking an unambiguous match to a single V gene segment. In an earlier analysis of a few hundred of the donors, V segments were called functional above 56.7% productive rearrangements and were called segregating when the between-donor standard deviation exceeded 5%. To diagnose cytomegalovirus status from the catalog of TCR beta chain sequences, a statistical classification framework was built. V and J gene assignment, in a later analysis, came from comparing TCR nucleotide sequences with IMGT/GENE-DB human TR gene sequences. Using the TCRdist pipeline, a later analysis assigned CDR3 sequences along with most-parsimonious VDJ recombination scenarios. In a later analysis, each TCR beta chain was defined by its CDR3 amino acid sequence together with its V-gene family, and reads lacking a unique V-gene family were excluded. To address suspected cross-contamination and a sequencing artifact, a later analysis removed roughly 640 highly shared, low-generation-probability nucleotide sequences. For each public chain, a later analysis derived a clonal expansion index from normalized ranks of inferred template counts within each repertoire. A later analysis computed generation probabilities with a VDJ recombination model fitted to out-of-frame rearrangements, and checked the results against IGoR. Hypergeometric tests were used in a later analysis to score TCR-TCR, TCR-HLA and TCR-CMV co-occurrence, with a repertoire-size bias correction applied to the TCR pairs. In a later analysis, false discovery rates were estimated by permuting HLA or CMV assignments 20 times. In a later analysis, co-occurring TCRs were grouped using DBSCAN, and TCRdist sequence similarity was added for clustering within HLA-allele-positive subsets. Co-occurrence clustering excluded repertoires with fewer than 30,000 or more than 120,000 public chains, plus five with anomalous nucleotide sharing. TCRdb limited this immuneACCESS table to in-frame rearrangements with V and J called. A share of clones is missing; checked studies link under half to unresolved V genes, and the rest is unexplained. Clone size and the V and J calls come from that table; the DNA yielded D and trimming. In all, the sample holds roughly 130,000 clones, and about four fifths of those were seen once. 5.3% of the sample is in the top ten clones.

In total, 630 or so healthy bone marrow donors made up the cohort. Cohort members were all nominally healthy when sampled, although unrecorded immune exposures were likely present. The donor was CMV seronegative and was included in the group of a few hundred seronegative cohort members. Every donor gave a peripheral blood sample, and the peripheral blood mononuclear cells from that sample were used for TCR beta sequencing. Genomic DNA was extracted from the blood cell samples with the Qiagen DNeasy Blood Extraction Kit. After removal of 4 bases from V and 6 bases from J, the junction retains 6 bases not matched to a gene. Sequences MRHNA (CDR1) and SNTAGT (CDR2) are obtained from the germline V gene. The CDR3 goes from the cysteine to the phenylalanine over 14 residues. Only the CDR3 DNA stays, 42 bases, in frame from base 1. Note on this clone: There is no known antigen for this receptor. There are no base qualities to consult, and no much larger clone falls within one base.

The sequencing sample was made of PBMCs. The receptor was derived from a man between 25 and 39 years old in good health and CMV-seronegative. The sequence links TRBV6-4 to TRBJ2-3, and 8 bases in between align with TRBD1. The CDR3 reads CASSAQGAEDTQYF. The DNA is as follows: TGTGCCAGCAGTGCCCAGGGGGCGGAGGATACGCAGTATTTT.